This entry is about one T cell receptor (beta chain). The antigen remains unidentified. V gave up 3 bases and J gave up 1 base, with 6 bases separating them. Germline assignment: CDR1 SNHLY and CDR2 FYNNEI. There are 13 residues in the CDR3. This sample was taken from a study of T cell responses to AZD1222 COVID-19 vaccine. Libraries were prepared by immunoSEQ multiplex PCR; TCRdb keeps only in-frame clonotypes and omits some of them. The table records fewer than 150,000 clones, about 89% of them present only once. Whole-study results and caveats: Nearly half of spike-specific TCRs reportedly target variant regions that are unmutated in the B.1.351 and B.1.1.7 variants.

This specimen was peripheral blood, taken 28 days after the second AZD1222 dose. The clonotype comes from an adult who received the AZD1222 COVID-19 vaccine. The J gene is TRBJ1-2, the V gene TRBV2; the D is unclear. CDR3 region: CASSEEVNYGYTF. The CDR3 DNA is TGTGCCAGCAGTGAGGAGGTTAACTATGGCTACACCTTC.